Reported below is one TCR beta chain. Original analysis: Estimation of nucleated cell counts relied on the amplification of reference gene primers. The table came from immunoSEQ multiplex PCR; TCRdb's copy has only in-frame clones and leaves some out. Clone size and V and J calls were adopted from that table, with D and trimming inferred from the DNA. The sample has around 100,000 clones, over 80% seen once; the top ten hold about 15%. The entry originates in a study of blood T cell repertoires in COVID-19. The overall study: Nucleic acid was either cDNA or gDNA, and it came from T cells, B-cell-depleted T cells, or PBMCs.

V was trimmed by 10 bases and J by 0 bases, leaving 12 bases between them. The CDR3 runs to 14 residues. CDR1 and CDR2 (germline): LNHDA, SQIVND (reference sequence). The source is a man in his forties or fifties with acute or convalescent COVID-19. The rearrangement links TRBV19 to TRBJ2-2, with D tentatively TRBD1 (5 bases). Sequenced input: peripheral blood. The CDR3 DNA sequence: TGTGCCACAGACAGTCGCGCGAACACCGGGGAGCTGTTTTTT. Translated, it gives CATDSRANTGELFF.